This T cell receptor (beta chain) was sequenced for a study of T cell responses to AZD1222 COVID-19 vaccine. Overall study results and limits: Samples come after the peak T cell response, not at day 14. In the spike-specific TCR repertoire, nearly half reportedly target unmutated variant regions. Dominant at 160-218 and 743-854, vaccine-associated CD4 TCRs also spanned spike. Rises in breadth and depth of Spike-specific TCRs came after two AZD1222 doses.

The germline V gene has CDR1 SGHTA and CDR2 FQGNSA. V lost 2 bases to trimming and J lost 3 bases; unmatched junction nucleotides: 7. The CDR3 contains 16 residues. With respect to this clone: Its matching antigen is unknown.

Assay used: immunoSEQ multiplex PCR; TCRdb lists only in-frame clones, some missing. This sample has about 78,000 clones, with 87% found just once. The rearrangement joins TRBV7-2 to TRBJ2-4, with 7 nucleotides matching TRBD1. The sample in question was peripheral blood, obtained on day 0 of AZD1222 vaccination. The clonotype comes from an adult in good health. The CDR3 sequence is CASSLRETGNKNIQYF. The CDR3 DNA follows: TGTGCCAGCAGCTTAAGGGAGACAGGGAACAAAAACATTCAGTACTTC.